A single sample gave rise to the 21 T cell receptor beta chains below, sequenced in a study of blood T cell repertoires in COVID-19. Generated by immunoSEQ multiplex PCR, the TCRdb table keeps only in-frame clones and is missing some. The sample yields approximately 200,000 clones, around 95% seen once. The sample comprised peripheral blood. The origin of the receptors is a man aged 25-45 years with COVID-19, enrolled during active disease.

Here the CDR3 DNA reads TGCAGTGCCGAAGCAGCGGGGGGGCAGTTCTTC. This codes for CSAEAAGGQFF. This chain joins TRBV20-1 and TRBJ2-1, with TRBD2 matching over 9 bases. The J segment lost 12 bases and the V segment lost 6 bases, leaving 6 bases of the junction unmatched. Germline V CDR1 and CDR2: DFQATT, SNEGSKA (reference sequence). The CDR3 length is 11 residues.

The rearrangement links TRBV18 to TRBJ1-6, with 9 bases matching TRBD1. V shed 4 bases, J shed 6 bases, and the junction held 4 bases outside the gene matches. Looked up from germline, CDR1 is KGHSH and CDR2 is LQKENI. The CDR3 is 15 residues long. In DNA form, the CDR3 reads TGTGCCAGCTCACTAAGGGACAGGGCTAATTCACCCCTCCACTTT. Encoded protein: CASSLRDRANSPLHF.

On this clone itself: Other DNA sequences in this specimen translate into the identical CDR3. The chain combines TRBV7-2 with TRBJ1-3; tentative D call: TRBD1 (6 bases). V lost 1 base and J 0 bases, leaving 10 bases between the germline ends. Germline CDR1 is SGHTA and CDR2 is FQGNSA. The CDR3 totals 16 residues. The CDR3 DNA reads as TGTGCCAGCAGCTTAGGGGGAGGGGGCTCTGGAAACACCATATATTTT. It codes for CASSLGGGGSGNTIYF.

There are a few counts of this clone. This chain connects TRBV5-6 to TRBJ2-7; D is unresolved. The CDR3 contains 12 residues. In germline, CDR1 is SGHDT, CDR2 YYEEEE. Trimming cost V 3 bases and J 2 bases, with 6 bases left between them. Written as DNA, the CDR3 is TGTGCCAGCAGCTATCTAGCCTACGAGCAGTACTTC. This gives the protein CASSYLAYEQYF.

The chain employs TRBV6-1 and TRBJ2-4; D might be TRBD1 (5 bases). Trimming pared 0 bases from V and 4 bases from J, leaving 10 bases between. The CDR3 is 15 residues long. The V gene's germline CDR1 is MNHNS and CDR2 SASEGT. CDR3 DNA: TGTGCCAGCAGTGAAGCAACCAGGGCTAAAAACATTCAGTACTTC. Amino acids: CASSEATRAKNIQYF.

V and J are TRBV7-9 and TRBJ1-1; the D is unclear. Germline-derived CDR1 and CDR2 are SEHNR and FQNEAQ (reference sequence). This CDR3 is 14 amino acids long. Trimming removed 5 bases at V and 2 bases at J, with 12 bases between. The CDR3 is CASSPEAGNTEAFF. The CDR3 region has the DNA TGTGCCAGCAGCCCCGAGGCGGGTAACACTGAAGCTTTCTTT.

The chain carries TRBV7-2 and TRBJ1-2; maybe TRBD1 (6 bases). Trimming cost V 5 bases and J 7 bases, with 11 bases left between them. The V gene's germline CDR1 is SGHTA and CDR2 FQGNSA. This CDR3 has 12 amino acids. The CDR3: CASSRGSFGYTF. The CDR3 nucleotides read TGTGCCAGCAGCAGGGGGTCGTTTGGCTACACCTTC. Full variable domain (missing parts from reference TRBV7-2 and TRBJ1-2): GAGVSQSPSNKVTEKGKDVELRCDPISGHTALYWYRQSLGQGLEFLIYFQGNSAPDKSGLPSDRFSAERTGGSVSTLTIQRTQQEDSAVYLCASSRGSFGYTFGSGTRLTVV.

The CDR3 nucleotides are TGTGCCAGCAGTGGGACAGGAAACTATGGCTACACCTTC. This sequence encodes CASSGTGNYGYTF. This chain uses TRBV6-2 or TRBV6-3 with TRBJ1-2, with TRBD1 matching over 8 bases. The CDR3 is 13 amino acids. Germline-derived CDR1 and CDR2 are MNHEY and SVGEGT. Germline trimming cut 5 bases from V and 2 bases from J; bases unmatched to any gene: 1.

This sequence joins TRBV6-5 and TRBJ2-7; 8 nucleotides line up with TRBD1. CDR1 and CDR2 (germline): MNHEY, SVGAGI. The CDR3 totals 13 residues. V gave up 5 bases and J gave up 7 bases; unmatched junction bases: 7. CDR3 sequence (DNA): TGTGCCAGCAGTCCCAGGGGGCTGGGGGAGCAGTACTTC. Its translation is CASSPRGLGEQYF.

This chain links TRBV19 with TRBJ1-5; TRBD1 might be the D (6 bases). In germline, CDR1 is LNHDA, CDR2 SQIVND (reference sequence). CDR3 length: 14 residues. The V and J ends lost 7 bases and 4 bases respectively, with 14 bases between them. CDR3 sequence reads: CASTSHRDNQPQHF. The CDR3 coding sequence is TGTGCCAGTACCAGCCACAGGGATAATCAGCCCCAGCATTTT.

The rearrangement joins TRBV10-2 to TRBJ2-5, with D unclear. V was pared by 0 bases and J by 3 bases, with 11 bases between. Per germline, CDR1 WSHSY and CDR2 SAAADI. The CDR3 extends over 15 amino acids. The CDR3 is CASSESKGGEETQYF. In DNA form, the CDR3 reads TGCGCCAGCAGTGAGTCGAAAGGCGGTGAAGAGACCCAGTACTTC.

This chain joins TRBV5-1 and TRBJ2-4; TRBD1 aligns across 8 bases. Trimming at V came to 3 bases and at J to 5 bases, leaving 7 bases not matched to a gene. Germline V gene lookup returns CDR1 SGHRS and CDR2 YFSETQ. The CDR3 extends over 15 amino acids. The CDR3 sequence: CASSWDPTGENIQYF. DNA for the CDR3: TGCGCCAGCAGCTGGGACCCGACAGGGGAAAACATTCAGTACTTC.

The chain uses TRBV19 and TRBJ2-7, with D perhaps TRBD1 (5 bases). Germline V lookup: CDR1 LNHDA, CDR2 SQIVND (reference sequence). This CDR3 region has 13 residues. V was clipped by 6 bases and J by 4 bases, with 13 bases between them. This CDR3 is CASSPDNLYEQYF. The CDR3 DNA follows: TGTGCCAGTAGCCCGGACAATCTGTACGAGCAGTACTTC. The full variable domain, its missing parts supplied by reference TRBV19 and TRBJ2-7, is DGGITQSPKYLFRKEGQNVTLSCEQNLNHDAMYWYRQDPGQGLRLIYYSQIVNDFQKGDIAEGYSVSREKKESFPLTVTSAQKNPTAFYLCASSPDNLYEQYFGPGTRLTVT.

This clone was detected only once. The V call is TRBV13, the J call TRBJ2-5, with 8 bases fitting TRBD2. The germline V gene encodes CDR1 PRHDT and CDR2 FYEKMQ (reference sequence). V shed 4 bases, J shed 0 bases, and the junction held 13 bases outside the gene matches. The CDR3 sequence is 18 residues long. As DNA, the CDR3 is TGTGCCAGCAGCTCCCGAGGTAGCGGGGTGACGTACCAAGAGACCCAGTACTTC. Its translation: CASSSRGSGVTYQETQYF.

A few counts support this clone. V and J are TRBV27 and TRBJ1-2, with 9 bases aligning to TRBD1. The CDR3 has 13 amino acids. The V gene's germline CDR1 is MNHEY and CDR2 SMNVEV (reference sequence). V was clipped by 7 bases and J by 6 bases; unmatched bases: 6. In nucleotides, the CDR3 is TGTGCCAGCAAGCAGACAGGGGGGGATGGCTACACCTTC. It specifies CASKQTGGDGYTF.

The CDR3 spells CASSGSFGYTF. The DNA for the CDR3 is TGTGCCAGCAGCGGGAGTTTTGGCTACACCTTC. This chain uses TRBV11-1 with TRBJ1-2; D unresolved. Trimming shortened V by 5 bases and J by 7 bases, and 8 bases separated the two germline ends. This CDR3 is 11 amino acids long. From germline, CDR1 is SGHAT and CDR2 FQDESV (reference sequence).

The chain employs TRBV30 and TRBJ1-5; D is possibly TRBD1 (5 bases). This CDR3 has 15 residues. V dropped 2 bases and J dropped 2 bases, with 13 bases sitting between them. In germline, CDR1 is GTSNPN, CDR2 SVGIG (reference sequence). The CDR3 bases are TGTGCCTGGAGTCGGGGTGGAGGGGGCAATCAGCCCCAGCATTTT. This gives the protein CAWSRGGGGNQPQHF.

The chain is built from TRBV6-5 and TRBJ2-1; 7 bases fit TRBD1. Germline loops: CDR1 MNHEY, CDR2 SVGAGI. V lost 6 bases, J lost 5 bases, and 7 bases stayed unmatched. The CDR3 sequence is 14 residues long. The CDR3 bases are TGTGCCAGCAGCCCGACAGGGTTAAACAATGAGCAGTTCTTC. Its translation is CASSPTGLNNEQFF.

The chain combines TRBV19 with TRBJ2-7; weak D call: TRBD1 (6 bases). CDR3 length: 14 amino acids. Germline V gene sequence: CDR1 LNHDA, CDR2 SQIVND (reference sequence). V was cut by 6 bases and J by 2 bases, with 14 bases left in between. The CDR3 coding sequence is TGTGCCAGTAGAAAGGACAGTTCTACCTACGAGCAGTACTTC. Translating gives CASRKDSSTYEQYF. The full variable domain, in which reference TRBV19 and TRBJ2-7 provide the parts outside the CDR3, is DGGITQSPKYLFRKEGQNVTLSCEQNLNHDAMYWYRQDPGQGLRLIYYSQIVNDFQKGDIAEGYSVSREKKESFPLTVTSAQKNPTAFYLCASRKDSSTYEQYFGPGTRLTVT.

This chain uses TRBV3-1 (or the pseudogene TRBV3-2) with TRBJ1-1, with a weak D call TRBD1 (5 bases). With 2 bases removed from V and 5 bases from J, the gap between germline ends came to 12 bases. This CDR3 region has 14 residues. The germline V gene has CDR1 LGHDT and CDR2 YNNKEL (reference sequence). The CDR3 sequence: CASSQQGKGTEAFF. The CDR3 DNA reads as TGTGCCAGCAGCCAACAAGGGAAGGGGACTGAAGCTTTCTTT.

CDR3 amino acids: CASSPVDSLNNEQFF. The CDR3 DNA reads as TGCGCCAGCAGCCCGGTCGACAGTTTGAACAATGAGCAGTTCTTC. This chain connects TRBV5-1 to TRBJ2-1, with TRBD1 as a possible D gene (5 bases). This CDR3 spans 15 amino acids. Trimming stripped 4 bases from V and 5 bases from J, with 16 bases between. Germline lookup yields CDR1 SGHRS and CDR2 YFSETQ.